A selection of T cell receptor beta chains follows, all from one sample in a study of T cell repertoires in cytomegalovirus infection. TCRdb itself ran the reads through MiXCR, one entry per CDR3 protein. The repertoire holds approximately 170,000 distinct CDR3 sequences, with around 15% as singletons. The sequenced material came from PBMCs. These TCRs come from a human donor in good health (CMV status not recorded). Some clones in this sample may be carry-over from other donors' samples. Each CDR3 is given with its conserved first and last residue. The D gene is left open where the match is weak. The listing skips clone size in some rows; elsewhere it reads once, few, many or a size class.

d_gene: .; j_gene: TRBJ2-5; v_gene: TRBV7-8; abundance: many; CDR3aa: CASSLGAGRETQYF; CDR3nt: TGTGCCAGCAGCTTAGGTGCGGGGCGGGAGACCCAGTACTTC
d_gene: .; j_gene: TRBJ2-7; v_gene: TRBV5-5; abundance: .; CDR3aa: CASSLPRSSYEQYF; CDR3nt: TGTGCCAGCAGCTTGCCAAGGAGCTCCTACGAGCAGTACTTC
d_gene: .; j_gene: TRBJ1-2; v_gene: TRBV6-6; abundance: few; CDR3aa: CASRYQGSYGYTF; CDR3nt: TGTGCCAGCAGGTACCAAGGGTCCTATGGCTACACCTTC
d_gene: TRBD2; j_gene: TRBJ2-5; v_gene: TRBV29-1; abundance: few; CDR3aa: CSVQWAGVVTQYF; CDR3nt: TGCAGCGTGCAGTGGGCGGGAGTCGTGACCCAGTACTTC
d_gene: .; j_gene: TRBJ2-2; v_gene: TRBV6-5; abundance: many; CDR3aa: CASSYITDATGELFF; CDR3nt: TGTGCCAGCAGTTACATAACGGACGCCACCGGGGAGCTGTTTTTT
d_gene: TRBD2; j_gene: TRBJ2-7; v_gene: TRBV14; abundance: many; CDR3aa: CASSQDPSGRADYEQYF; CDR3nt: TGTGCCAGCAGCCAAGATCCTAGCGGGAGGGCCGACTACGAGCAGTACTTC
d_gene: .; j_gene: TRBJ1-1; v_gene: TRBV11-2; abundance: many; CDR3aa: CASSPGRSTEAFF; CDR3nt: TGTGCCAGCAGCCCAGGACGCAGCACTGAAGCTTTCTTT
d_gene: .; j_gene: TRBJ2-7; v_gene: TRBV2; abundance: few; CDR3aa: CASKRADPYEQYF; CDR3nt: TGTGCCAGCAAGAGGGCAGATCCCTACGAGCAGTACTTC
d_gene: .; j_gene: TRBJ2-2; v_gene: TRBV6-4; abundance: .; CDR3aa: CASSDYSGRELFF; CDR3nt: TGTGCCAGCAGTGACTACTCTGGCCGGGAGCTGTTTTTT
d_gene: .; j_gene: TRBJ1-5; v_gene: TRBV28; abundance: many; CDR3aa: CASSWNQPQHF; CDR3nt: TGTGCCAGCAGTTGGAATCAGCCCCAGCATTTT
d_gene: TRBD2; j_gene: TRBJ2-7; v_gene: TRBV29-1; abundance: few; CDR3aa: CSVDWVAGNSYEQYF; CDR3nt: TGCAGCGTTGATTGGGTAGCGGGAAACTCCTACGAGCAGTACTTC
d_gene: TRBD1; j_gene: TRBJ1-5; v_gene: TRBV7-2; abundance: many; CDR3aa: CASSLQDRGLAPQHF; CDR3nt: TGTGCCAGCAGCCTCCAGGACAGGGGGCTTGCGCCCCAGCATTTT
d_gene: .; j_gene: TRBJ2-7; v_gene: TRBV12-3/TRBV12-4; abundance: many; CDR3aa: CASRGQHPKSSYEQYF; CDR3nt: TGTGCCAGCAGGGGACAACACCCTAAGAGCTCCTACGAGCAGTACTTC
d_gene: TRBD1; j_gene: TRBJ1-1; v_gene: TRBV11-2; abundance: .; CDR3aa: CASSQAGQVNTEAFF; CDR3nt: TGTGCCAGCAGCCAAGCCGGACAGGTGAACACTGAAGCTTTCTTT
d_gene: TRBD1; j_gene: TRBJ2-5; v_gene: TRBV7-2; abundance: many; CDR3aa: CASSFTGTGLRKTQYF; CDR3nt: TGTGCCAGCAGCTTTACCGGGACAGGACTGAGGAAGACCCAGTACTTC
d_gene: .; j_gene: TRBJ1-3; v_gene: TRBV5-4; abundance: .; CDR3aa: CASSLDSMSSGNTIYF; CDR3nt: TGTGCCAGCAGCCTGGACTCGATGAGCTCTGGAAACACCATATATTTT
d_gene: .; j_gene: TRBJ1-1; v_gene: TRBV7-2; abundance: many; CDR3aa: CASSLVAGRTEAFF; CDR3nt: TGTGCCAGCAGCTTAGTCGCAGGGAGGACTGAAGCTTTCTTT
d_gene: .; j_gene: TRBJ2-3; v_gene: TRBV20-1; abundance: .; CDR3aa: CSAWTFTDTQYF; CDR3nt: TGCAGTGCTTGGACTTTCACAGATACGCAGTATTTT
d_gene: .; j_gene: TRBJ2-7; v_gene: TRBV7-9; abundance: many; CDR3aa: CASSLGPAGEASEQYF; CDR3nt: TGTGCCAGCAGCTTAGGGCCCGCAGGGGAAGCTAGCGAGCAGTACTTC
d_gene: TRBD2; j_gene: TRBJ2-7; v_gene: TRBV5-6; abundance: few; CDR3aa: CASSPSGRLYEQYF; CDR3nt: TGTGCCAGCAGCCCCAGCGGGAGGCTCTACGAGCAGTACTTC
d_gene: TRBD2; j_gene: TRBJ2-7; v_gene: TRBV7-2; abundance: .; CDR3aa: CASSLRSGEYEQYF; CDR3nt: TGTGCCAGCAGCTTAAGGAGCGGGGAGTACGAGCAGTACTTC
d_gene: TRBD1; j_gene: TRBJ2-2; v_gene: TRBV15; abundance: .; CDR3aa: CATSRGTGTDTGELFF; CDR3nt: TGTGCCACCAGCAGGGGGACAGGGACGGACACCGGGGAGCTGTTTTTT
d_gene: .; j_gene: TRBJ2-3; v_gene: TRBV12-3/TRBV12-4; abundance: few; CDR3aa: CASSRSKGTDTQYF; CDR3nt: TGTGCCAGCAGCCGGAGTAAGGGCACAGATACGCAGTATTTT
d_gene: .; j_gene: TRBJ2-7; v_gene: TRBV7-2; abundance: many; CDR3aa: CASSPYPHYEQYF; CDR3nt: TGTGCCAGCAGCCCCTACCCACACTACGAGCAGTACTTC
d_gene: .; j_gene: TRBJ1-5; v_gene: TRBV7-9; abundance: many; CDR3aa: CASSAGGQPQHF; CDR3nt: TGTGCCAGCAGCGCGGGGGGTCAGCCCCAGCATTTT
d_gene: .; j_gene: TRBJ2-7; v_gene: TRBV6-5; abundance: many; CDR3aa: CASSSPQGHEQYF; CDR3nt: TGTGCCAGCAGTTCCCCACAGGGCCACGAGCAGTACTTC
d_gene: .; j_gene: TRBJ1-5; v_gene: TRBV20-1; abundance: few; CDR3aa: CSAAGDYNQPQHF; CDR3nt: TGCAGTGCAGCGGGGGATTACAATCAGCCCCAGCATTTT
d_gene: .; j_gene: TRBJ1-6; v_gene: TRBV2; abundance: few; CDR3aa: CASKGGVSPLHF; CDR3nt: TGTGCCTCTAAGGGAGGGGTATCACCCCTCCACTTT
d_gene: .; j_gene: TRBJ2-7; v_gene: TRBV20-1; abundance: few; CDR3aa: CSARDRVKGPSWEQYF; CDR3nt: TGCAGTGCTAGAGATCGGGTGAAAGGGCCCTCGTGGGAGCAGTACTTC
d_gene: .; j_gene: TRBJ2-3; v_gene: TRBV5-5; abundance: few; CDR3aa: CASSLDPTRLSTDTQYF; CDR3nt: TGTGCCAGCAGCTTAGACCCGACAAGACTTAGCACAGATACGCAGTATTTT
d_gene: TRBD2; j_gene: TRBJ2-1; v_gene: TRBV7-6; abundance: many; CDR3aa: CASISGATSGGVRTNEQFF; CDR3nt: TGTGCCAGCATCTCAGGGGCGACTAGCGGGGGGGTCCGGACCAATGAGCAGTTCTTC